Below, one T cell receptor (beta chain) is given with its context. Its target antigen remains unknown. Within one base of it there is no much larger clone, and no base qualities were kept. The sample comes from a study of blood T cell repertoires in COVID-19 (dated by TCRdb to about 2020). For context, the study as a whole: Samples from collaborators originated in the United States, Italy and Spain and spanned both the acute and convalescent phases of COVID-19. The material from the prospective study consisted of cDNA or gDNA derived from T cells, B-cell-depleted T cells, or PBMCs. The dataset comprised deeply sampled blood TCRbeta repertoires from subjects exposed to, actively infected with, or recovered from COVID-19. The repertoires were released in a freely available public database intended as a resource for research on the immune response to SARS-CoV-2. The samples were drawn from two sources: the first 160 participants of the ongoing ImmuneRACE study, and some 1,300 subjects contributed by 6 global collaborators. A de-identified subject ID, COVID-19 status, age in years and sex were almost always included in the sample metadata. Where HLA class I and class II types were available, the types were taken from metadata supplied by the sample provider, not from assay-based typing.

Findings and caveats that apply to the study as a whole: The quantity of clinical and demographic metadata differed by source and by participant and was supplied without curation.

In the germline V gene, CDR1 corresponds to MNHEY and CDR2 to SVGAGI. Counted from cysteine to phenylalanine, this CDR3 has 15 amino acids. Only the CDR3 DNA stays, 45 bases, in frame from base 1. Trimmed from V: 5 bases; trimmed from J: 3 bases; junction bases lacking a gene match: 6. TCRbeta CDR3 regions were amplified from genomic DNA by means of the immunoSEQ Assay, a bias-controlled multiplex PCR. On the study's bioinformatics: Within the assay, amplification of reference gene primers was used to estimate how many nucleated cells each sample contained. To quantify the absolute abundance of each unique TCRbeta CDR3 rearrangement, sequence reads were collapsed and filtered. For each sample, productive Simpson clonality was calculated by taking the square root of Simpson's diversity index across productive rearrangements. TCRdb obtained this table from immuneACCESS and retained in-frame rearrangements with V and J assigned. These tables miss some clones; where compared with another copy, unresolved V genes account for less than half of the shortfall, and the remainder is unexplained. Clone size and V and J calls were adopted from that table, with D and trimming inferred from the DNA. The sample has roughly 260,000 clones on record, around nine tenths of them singletons. Jointly, the top ten make up approximately 10% of the sample.

One collaborating source in Seattle enrolled patients while the patients were actively infected and followed the patients over time throughout the course of disease. Whole blood was collected in K2EDTA tubes by collaborating institutions according to the institutions' own protocols. For TCRbeta analysis, collaborators shipped samples in one of three forms: frozen whole blood, isolated PBMCs, or DNA extracted from either of those sample types. The clonotype comes from a woman younger than 45 with COVID-19, enrolled during active disease. The chain links TRBV6-5 with TRBJ2-7, with TRBD2 identical over 11 junction bases. Sequencing was done on a sample of peripheral blood. The CDR3 region has the sequence CASSLLAGVGYEQYF. The bases read TGTGCCAGCAGTCTACTAGCGGGAGTTGGCTACGAGCAGTACTTC.